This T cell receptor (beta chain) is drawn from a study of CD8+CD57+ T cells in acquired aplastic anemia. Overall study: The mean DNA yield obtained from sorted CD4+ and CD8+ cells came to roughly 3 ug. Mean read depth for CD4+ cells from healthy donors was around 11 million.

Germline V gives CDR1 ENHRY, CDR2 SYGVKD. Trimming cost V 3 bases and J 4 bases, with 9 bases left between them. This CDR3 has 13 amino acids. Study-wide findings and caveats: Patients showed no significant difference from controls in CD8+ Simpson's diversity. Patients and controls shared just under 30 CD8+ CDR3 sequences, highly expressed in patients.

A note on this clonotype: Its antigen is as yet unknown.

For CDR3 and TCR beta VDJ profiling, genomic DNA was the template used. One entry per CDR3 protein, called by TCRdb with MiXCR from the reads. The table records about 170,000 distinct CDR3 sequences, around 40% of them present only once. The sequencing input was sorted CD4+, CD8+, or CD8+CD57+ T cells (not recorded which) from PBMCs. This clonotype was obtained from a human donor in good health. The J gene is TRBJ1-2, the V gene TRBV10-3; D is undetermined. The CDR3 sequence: CAISDARAYGYTF. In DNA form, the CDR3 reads TGTGCCATCAGTGATGCGCGGGCCTATGGCTACACCTTC.